Sequencing of this T cell receptor beta chain was carried out in a study of T-cell memory formation after mild COVID-19. Findings of the study overall: SARS-CoV-2 specificity of second-wave clones peaking day 37 was unconfirmed. Day 15 to 85 contracting clones showed balanced CD4/CD8; later expanders leaned CD4+. Memory from before infection featured some responding clones, which suggests cross-reactive memory joined.

This clonotype has a handful of counts. Its antigen remains unidentified. TCR alpha and TCR beta cDNA libraries carrying sample barcodes and UMIs came from 5'RACE with constant-segment primers. MiXCR, applied by TCRdb to the 5' RACE reads, yields one record per CDR3 protein. The table records around 390,000 distinct CDR3 sequences, more than 15% of them present only once. This TCR was sampled from a young man who had mild COVID-19 (a few samples of this study predate the infection). Cell type and time point are not known. What was sequenced was PBMCs or a T cell subset sorted from them (not recorded which).

The CDR3 DNA reads as TGTGCCAGCAGTGAAGCTCACCAGGGGATCGTTGCTGAAGCTTTCTTT. Protein sequence: CASSEAHQGIVAEAFF. The rearrangement joins TRBV25-1 to TRBJ1-1; D perhaps matches TRBD1 (6 bases). V was cut by 2 bases and J by 6 bases, with 19 bases left in between. CDR3 length equals 16 residues. Germline V CDR1 and CDR2: MGHDK, SYGVNS.